This TCR beta chain was captured by sequencing in a study of blood T cell repertoires in COVID-19. This clone was counted once. Here immunoSEQ multiplex PCR was the method, and the copy in TCRdb shows in-frame clones only, minus some. In the table there are some 300,000 clones, approximately 89% of which are singletons. Germline-derived CDR1 and CDR2 are MNHEY and SVGEGT. The junction had 6 bases not matched to a gene; V was cut back by 2 bases and J by 9 bases. This CDR3 is 15 amino acids long. Sequencing input: peripheral blood. The receptor's source is a woman in her 30s who had recovered from COVID-19. The rearrangement links TRBV6-2 or TRBV6-3 to TRBJ1-6; 8 bases align to TRBD1. CDR3 bases: TGTGCCAGCAGTTACGTTCAGGGGGCCGGTTCACCCCTCCACTTT. Its protein product is CASSYVQGAGSPLHF.